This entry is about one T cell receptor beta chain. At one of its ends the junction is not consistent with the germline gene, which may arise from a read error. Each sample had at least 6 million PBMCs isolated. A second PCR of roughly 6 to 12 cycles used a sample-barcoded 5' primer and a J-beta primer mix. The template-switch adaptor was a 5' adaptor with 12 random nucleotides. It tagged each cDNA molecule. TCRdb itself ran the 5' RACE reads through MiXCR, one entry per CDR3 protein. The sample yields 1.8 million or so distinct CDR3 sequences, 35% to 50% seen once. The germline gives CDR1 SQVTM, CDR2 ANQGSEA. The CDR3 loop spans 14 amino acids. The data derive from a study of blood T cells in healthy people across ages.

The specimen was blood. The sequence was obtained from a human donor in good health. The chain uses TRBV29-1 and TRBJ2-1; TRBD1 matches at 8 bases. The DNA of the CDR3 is TGCAGCGTTATAGGACAGGGTTCATACAATGGGCAGTTCTTC. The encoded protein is CSVIGQGSYNGQFF.